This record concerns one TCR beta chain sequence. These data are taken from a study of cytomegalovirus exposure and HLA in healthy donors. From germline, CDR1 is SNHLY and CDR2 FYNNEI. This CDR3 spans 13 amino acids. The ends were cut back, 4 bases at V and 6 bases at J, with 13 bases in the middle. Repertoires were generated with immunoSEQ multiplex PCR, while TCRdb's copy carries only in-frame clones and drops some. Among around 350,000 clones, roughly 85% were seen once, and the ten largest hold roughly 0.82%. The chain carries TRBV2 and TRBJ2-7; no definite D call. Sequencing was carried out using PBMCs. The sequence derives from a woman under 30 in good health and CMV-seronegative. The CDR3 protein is CASSVYTSGEQYF. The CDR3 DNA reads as TGTGCCAGCAGTGTTTATACCTCGGGCGAGCAGTACTTC.